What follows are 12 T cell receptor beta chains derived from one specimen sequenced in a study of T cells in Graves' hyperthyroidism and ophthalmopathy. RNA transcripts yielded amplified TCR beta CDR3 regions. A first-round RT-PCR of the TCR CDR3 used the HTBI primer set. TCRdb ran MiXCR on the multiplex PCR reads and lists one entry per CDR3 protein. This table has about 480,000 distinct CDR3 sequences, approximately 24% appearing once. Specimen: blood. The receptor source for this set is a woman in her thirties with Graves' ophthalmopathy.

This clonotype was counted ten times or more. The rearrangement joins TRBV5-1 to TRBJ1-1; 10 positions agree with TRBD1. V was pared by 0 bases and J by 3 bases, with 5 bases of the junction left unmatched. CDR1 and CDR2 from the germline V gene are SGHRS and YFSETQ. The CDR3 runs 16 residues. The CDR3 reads CASSLGQGARDTEAFF. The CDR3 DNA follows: TGCGCCAGCAGCTTGGGACAGGGGGCTCGGGACACTGAAGCTTTCTTT.

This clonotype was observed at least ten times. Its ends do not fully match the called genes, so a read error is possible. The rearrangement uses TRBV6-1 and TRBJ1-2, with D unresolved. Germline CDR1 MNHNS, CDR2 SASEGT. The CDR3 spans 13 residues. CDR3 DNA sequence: TGTGCCAGCAGCGAAGACCGCTATTACGGCTACACCTTC. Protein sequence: CASSEDRYYGYTF.

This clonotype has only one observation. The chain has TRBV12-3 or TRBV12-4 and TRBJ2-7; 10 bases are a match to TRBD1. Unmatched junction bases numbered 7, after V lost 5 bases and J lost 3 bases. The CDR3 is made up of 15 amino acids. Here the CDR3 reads CASSTVGTGVYEQYF. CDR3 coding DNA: TGTGCCAGCAGTACCGTCGGGACAGGGGTCTACGAGCAGTACTTC.

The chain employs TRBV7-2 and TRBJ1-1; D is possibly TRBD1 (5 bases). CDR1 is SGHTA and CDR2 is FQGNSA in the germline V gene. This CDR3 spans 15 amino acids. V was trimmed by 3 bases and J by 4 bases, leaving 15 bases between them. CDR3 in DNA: TGTGCCAGCAGCTTCCAGGGTGCCATTAGCACTGAAGCTTTCTTT. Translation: CASSFQGAISTEAFF.

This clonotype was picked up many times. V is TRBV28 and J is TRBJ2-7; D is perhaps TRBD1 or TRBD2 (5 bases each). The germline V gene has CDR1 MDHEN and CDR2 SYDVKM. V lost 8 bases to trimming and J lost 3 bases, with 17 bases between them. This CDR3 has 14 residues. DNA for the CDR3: TGTGCCAGCTATACGACGGGACGGAGCTACGAGCAGTACTTC. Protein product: CASYTTGRSYEQYF.

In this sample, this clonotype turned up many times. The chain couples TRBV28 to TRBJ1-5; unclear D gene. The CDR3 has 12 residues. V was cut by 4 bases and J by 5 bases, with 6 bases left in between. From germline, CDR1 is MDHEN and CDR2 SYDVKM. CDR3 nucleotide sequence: TGTGCCAGCAGTTACAGAGATCAGCCCCAGCATTTT. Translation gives CASSYRDQPQHF. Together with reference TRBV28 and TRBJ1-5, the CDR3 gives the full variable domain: DVKVTQSSRYLVKRTGEKVFLECVQDMDHENMFWYRQDPGLGLRLIYFSYDVKMKEKGDIPEGYSVSREKKERFSLILESASTNQTSMYLCASSYRDQPQHFGDGTRLSIL.

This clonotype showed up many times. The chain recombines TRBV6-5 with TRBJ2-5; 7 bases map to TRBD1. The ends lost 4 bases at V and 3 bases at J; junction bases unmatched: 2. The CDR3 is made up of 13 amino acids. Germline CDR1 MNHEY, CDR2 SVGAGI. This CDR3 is CASSFDREETQYF. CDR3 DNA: TGTGCCAGCAGTTTCGACAGGGAAGAGACCCAGTACTTC.

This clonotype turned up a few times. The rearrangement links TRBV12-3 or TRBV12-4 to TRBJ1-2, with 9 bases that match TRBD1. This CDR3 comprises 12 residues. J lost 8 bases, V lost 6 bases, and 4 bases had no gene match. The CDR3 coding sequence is TGTGCCAGCAGGACAGGGGGAAAAGGCTACACCTTC. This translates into CASRTGGKGYTF.

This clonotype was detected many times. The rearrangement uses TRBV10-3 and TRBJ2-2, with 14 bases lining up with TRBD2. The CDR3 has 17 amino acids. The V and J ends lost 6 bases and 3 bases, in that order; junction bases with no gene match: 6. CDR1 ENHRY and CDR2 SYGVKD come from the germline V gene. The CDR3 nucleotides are TGTGCCATCAGGGAGACTAGCGGGGGGGCATACACCGGGGAGCTGTTTTTT. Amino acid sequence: CAIRETSGGAYTGELFF.

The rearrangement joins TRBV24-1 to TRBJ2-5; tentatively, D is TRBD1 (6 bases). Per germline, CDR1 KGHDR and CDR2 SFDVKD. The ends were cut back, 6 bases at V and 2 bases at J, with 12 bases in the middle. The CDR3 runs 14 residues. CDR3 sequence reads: CATSTVGGQETQYF. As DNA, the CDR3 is TGTGCCACCAGTACTGTAGGGGGACAAGAGACCCAGTACTTC.

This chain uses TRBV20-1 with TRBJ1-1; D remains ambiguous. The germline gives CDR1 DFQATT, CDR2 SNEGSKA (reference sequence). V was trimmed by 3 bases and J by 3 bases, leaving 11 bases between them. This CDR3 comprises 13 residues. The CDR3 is CSASGNGHTEAFF. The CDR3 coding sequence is TGCAGTGCTAGTGGCAATGGGCACACTGAAGCTTTCTTT.

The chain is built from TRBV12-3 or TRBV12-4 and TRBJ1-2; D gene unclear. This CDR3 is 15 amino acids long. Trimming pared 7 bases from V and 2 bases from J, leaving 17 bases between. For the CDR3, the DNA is TGTGCCAGCACCGCTGACGGTTACTTAAACTATGGCTACACCTTC. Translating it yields CASTADGYLNYGYTF.